The 4 T cell receptor beta chains reported below all come from one sample, sequenced in a study of cytomegalovirus exposure and HLA in healthy donors. PCR amplification relied on 60 Vbeta primers (plus 13 Jbeta primers). TCRdb's table, derived via immunoSEQ multiplex PCR, lists solely in-frame clones and lacks some. The sample shows fewer than 200,000 clones, roughly 82% of them seen only once. Sequencing was done on a sample of PBMCs. The receptors come from a woman aged 50 to 65 in good health and CMV-seropositive.

This clone has just one count. J is TRBJ2-3 and V is TRBV5-1; the D is unclear. This CDR3 is 15 amino acids long. CDR1 is SGHRS and CDR2 is YFSETQ in the germline V gene. Trimming took off 6 bases at V and 4 bases at J, with 18 bases between the two ends. In DNA form, the CDR3 reads TGCGCCAGCAAAAGTGACGGGTCCCGGCCAGATACGCAGTATTTT. Translated: CASKSDGSRPDTQYF.

The chain couples TRBV5-6 to TRBJ2-1, with D perhaps matching TRBD1 (6 bases). CDR1 SGHDT and CDR2 YYEEEE come from the germline V gene. The CDR3 extends over 15 amino acids. V lost 1 base and J lost 2, with 10 bases in between. Here the CDR3 DNA reads TGTGCCAGCAGCTTGACTCAGGGGACCTACAATGAGCAGTTCTTC. This codes for CASSLTQGTYNEQFF. Full variable domain (outside the CDR3, taken from reference TRBV5-6 and TRBJ2-1): DAGVTQSPTHLIKTRGQQVTLRCSPKSGHDTVSWYQQALGQGPQFIFQYYEEEERQRGNFPDRFSGHQFPNYSSELNVNALLLGDSALYLCASSLTQGTYNEQFFGPGTRLTVL.

This clone has just one count. The CDR3 DNA is TGTGCCAGCAGCTTAGCGACAGGGGTATCTTTCTTT. Its translation: CASSLATGVSFF. The chain combines TRBV7-9 with TRBJ1-1, with 8 positions matching TRBD1. Germline loops: CDR1 SEHNR, CDR2 FQNEAQ (reference sequence). Trimming at V came to 0 bases and at J to 12 bases, leaving 3 bases not matched to a gene. This CDR3 is built from 12 residues.

The rearrangement joins TRBV5-4 to TRBJ2-3, with 12 bases that match TRBD2. The V and J ends lost 2 bases and 3 bases, in that order; junction bases with no gene match: 1. CDR1 SGHNT and CDR2 YYREEE come from the germline V gene (reference sequence). CDR3 length: 15 amino acids. The CDR3 protein is CASSFTSGGTDTQYF. The CDR3 region has the DNA TGTGCCAGCAGCTTTACTAGCGGGGGGACAGATACGCAGTATTTT. The full variable domain, its missing parts supplied by reference TRBV5-4 and TRBJ2-3, is ETGVTQSPTHLIKTRGQQVTLRCSSQSGHNTVSWYQQALGQGPQFIFQYYREEENGRGNFPPRFSGLQFPNYSSELNVNALELDDSALYLCASSFTSGGTDTQYFGPGTRLTVL.